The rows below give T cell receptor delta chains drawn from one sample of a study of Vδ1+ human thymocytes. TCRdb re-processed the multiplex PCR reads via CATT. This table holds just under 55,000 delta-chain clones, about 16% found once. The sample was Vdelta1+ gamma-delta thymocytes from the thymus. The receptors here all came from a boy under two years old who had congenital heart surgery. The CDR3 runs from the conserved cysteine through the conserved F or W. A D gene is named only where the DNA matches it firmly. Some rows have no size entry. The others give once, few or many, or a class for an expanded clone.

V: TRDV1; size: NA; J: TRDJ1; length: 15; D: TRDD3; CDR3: CALGRDWGISGGLIF; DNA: TGTGCTCTTGGACGGGACTGGGGGATCTCAGGCGGACTCATCTTT
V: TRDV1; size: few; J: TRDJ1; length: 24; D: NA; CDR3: CALGDLRLDFLQVGGIAYTDKLIF; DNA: TGTGCTCTTGGGGACCTCAGGCTAGACTTCCTACAAGTCGGGGGGATTGCCTACACCGATAAACTCATCTTT
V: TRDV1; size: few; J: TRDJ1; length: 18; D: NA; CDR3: CALGKRAFRPYWGSKLIF; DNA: TGTGCTCTTGGGAAAAGGGCCTTCCGTCCTTACTGGGGTAGTAAACTCATCTTT
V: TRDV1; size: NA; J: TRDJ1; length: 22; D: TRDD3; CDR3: CALGHKVGPTDTGGYNTDKLIF; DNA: TGTGCTCTTGGCCATAAGGTGGGACCAACCGATACTGGGGGATACAACACCGATAAACTCATCTTT
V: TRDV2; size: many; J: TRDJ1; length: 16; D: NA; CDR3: CACDPTPKGYTDKLIF; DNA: TGTGCCTGTGACCCTACTCCGAAGGGATACACCGATAAACTCATCTTT
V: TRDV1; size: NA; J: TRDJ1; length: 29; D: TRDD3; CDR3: CALGERRLTNFGERPSCHWGILHTDKLIF; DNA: TGTGCTCTTGGGGAAAGGCGGTTAACAAACTTCGGGGAAAGGCCGTCCTGTCACTGGGGGATACTTCATACCGATAAACTCATCTTT
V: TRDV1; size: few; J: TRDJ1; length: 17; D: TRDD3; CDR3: CALGEGIVGDYTDKLIF; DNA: TGTGCTCTTGGGGAAGGAATAGTGGGGGATTACACCGATAAACTCATCTTT
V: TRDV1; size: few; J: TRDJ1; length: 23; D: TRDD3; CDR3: CALGELLSYGGVLGETHTDKLIF; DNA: TGTGCTCTTGGGGAACTACTCTCCTATGGGGGGGTACTGGGGGAGACTCACACCGATAAACTCATCTTT
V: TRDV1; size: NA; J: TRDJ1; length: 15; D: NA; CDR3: CALGEDPWYTDKLIF; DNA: TGTGCTCTTGGGGAAGACCCCTGGTACACCGATAAACTCATCTTT
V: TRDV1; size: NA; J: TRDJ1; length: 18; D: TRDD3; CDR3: CALGDSWGDTRSKSILIF; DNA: TGTGCTCTTGGAGATTCCTGGGGGGATACGCGTTCCAAAAGTATACTCATCTTT
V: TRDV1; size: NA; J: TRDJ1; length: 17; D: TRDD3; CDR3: CALGGSYWGNPTDKLIF; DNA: TGTGCTCTTGGGGGTTCATACTGGGGGAACCCCACCGATAAACTCATCTTT
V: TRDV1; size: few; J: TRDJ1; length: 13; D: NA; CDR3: CALGTGYTDKLIF; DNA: TGTGCTCTTGGTACCGGGTACACCGATAAACTCATCTTT
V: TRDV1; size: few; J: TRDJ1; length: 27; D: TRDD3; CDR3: CALGKDLPTGLLGDTRFSAAYTDKLIF; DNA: TGTGCTCTTGGGAAGGACCTTCCTACGGGCCTACTGGGGGATACGCGGTTTTCCGCGGCGTACACCGATAAACTCATCTTT
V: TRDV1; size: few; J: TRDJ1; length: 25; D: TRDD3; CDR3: CALGELEGMNRQRLGDEVYTDKLIF; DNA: TGTGCTCTTGGGGAACTCGAGGGCATGAATAGACAGCGACTGGGGGATGAGGTGTACACCGATAAACTCATCTTT
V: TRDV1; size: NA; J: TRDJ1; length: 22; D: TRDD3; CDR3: CALGEGSVLQLRTGGYTDKLIF; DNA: TGTGCTCTTGGGGAAGGTTCAGTGCTCCAACTTCGTACTGGGGGGTACACCGATAAACTCATCTTT
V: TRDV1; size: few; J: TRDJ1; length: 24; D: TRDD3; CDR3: CALGQSPGLPKLMSWGIQEGKLIF; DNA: TGTGCTCTTGGTCAATCCCCCGGCCTTCCTAAGCTTATGTCCTGGGGGATACAGGAGGGTAAACTCATCTTT
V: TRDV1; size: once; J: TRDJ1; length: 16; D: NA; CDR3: CALGELKLGHTDKLIF; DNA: TGTGCTCTTGGGGAATTAAAGTTGGGACACACCGATAAACTCATCTTT
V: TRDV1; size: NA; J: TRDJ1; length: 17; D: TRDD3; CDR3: CALGELLSGGFTDKLIF; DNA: TGTGCTCTTGGGGAACTATTATCTGGGGGTTTCACCGATAAACTCATCTTT
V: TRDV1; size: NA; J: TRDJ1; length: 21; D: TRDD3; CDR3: CALGELNRLDWGTQHTDKLIF; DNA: TGTGCTCTTGGGGAACTTAACCGTCTTGACTGGGGGACCCAACACACCGATAAACTCATCTTT
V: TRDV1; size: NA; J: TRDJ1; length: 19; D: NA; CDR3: CALGEHTLRAWAYTDKLIF; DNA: TGTGCTCTTGGGGAACATACCCTACGGGCCTGGGCCTACACCGATAAACTCATCTTT
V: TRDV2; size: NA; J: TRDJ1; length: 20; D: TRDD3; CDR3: CACDTDILGDTTTNTDKLIF; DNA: TGTGCCTGTGACACGGACATACTGGGGGATACTACCACTAACACCGATAAACTCATCTTT
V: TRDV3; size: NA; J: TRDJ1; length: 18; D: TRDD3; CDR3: CASWGGLYWGIRTDKLIF; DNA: TGTGCCTCCTGGGGGGGTCTCTACTGGGGGATACGCACCGATAAACTCATCTTT
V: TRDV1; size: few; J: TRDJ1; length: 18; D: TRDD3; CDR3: CALGGSCGGILDTDKLIF; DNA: TGTGCTCTTGGGGGTTCCTGTGGGGGGATACTGGACACCGATAAACTCATCTTT
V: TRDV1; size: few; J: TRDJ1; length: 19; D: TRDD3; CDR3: CALGDPPRVSLLGDQKLIF; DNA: TGTGCTCTTGGGGATCCCCCCCGGGTCTCCCTACTGGGGGACCAAAAACTCATCTTT
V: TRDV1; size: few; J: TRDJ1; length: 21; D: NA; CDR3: CALGENLLARGSRKYTDKLIF; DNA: TGTGCTCTTGGGGAAAACTTGCTAGCGCGGGGGAGTCGAAAGTACACCGATAAACTCATCTTT
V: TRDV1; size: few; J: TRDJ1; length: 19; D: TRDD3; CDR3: CALGESFVLGDTRLDKLIF; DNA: TGTGCTCTTGGGGAATCTTTCGTACTGGGGGATACGCGTCTTGATAAACTCATCTTT
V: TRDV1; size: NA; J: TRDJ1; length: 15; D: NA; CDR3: CALGAKGDPTDKLIF; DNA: TGTGCTCTTGGAGCCAAGGGGGACCCCACCGATAAACTCATCTTT
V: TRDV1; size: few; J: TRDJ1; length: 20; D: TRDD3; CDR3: CALGHLPLLGDIGYTDKLIF; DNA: TGTGCTCTTGGGCACCTTCCACTATTGGGGGATATCGGGTACACCGATAAACTCATCTTT
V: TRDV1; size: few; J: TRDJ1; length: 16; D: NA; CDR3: CALGEVRWGGTDKLIF; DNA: TGTGCTCTTGGGGAAGTCCGCTGGGGCGGTACCGATAAACTCATCTTT
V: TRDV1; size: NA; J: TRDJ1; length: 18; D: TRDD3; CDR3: CALGELPGGYAYNDKLIF; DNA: TGTGCTCTTGGGGAACTTCCCGGGGGATACGCGTACAACGATAAACTCATCTTT
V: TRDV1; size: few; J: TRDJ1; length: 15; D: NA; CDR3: CALGEIPERTDKLIF; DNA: TGTGCTCTTGGGGAAATTCCTGAGCGGACCGATAAACTCATCTTT
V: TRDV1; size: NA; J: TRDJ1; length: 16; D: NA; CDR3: CALGEVEAEYTDKLIF; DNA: TGTGCTCTTGGGGAAGTGGAGGCCGAGTACACCGATAAACTCATCTTT
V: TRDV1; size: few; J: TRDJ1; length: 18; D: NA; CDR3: CALGELDLRYWYTDKLIF; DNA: TGTGCTCTTGGGGAACTAGACCTGCGGTACTGGTACACCGATAAACTCATCTTT
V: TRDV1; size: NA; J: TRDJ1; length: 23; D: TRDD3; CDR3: CALGASLDPSTGGYPIYTDKLIF; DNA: TGTGCTCTTGGGGCGTCCCTAGACCCCTCTACTGGGGGATACCCGATTTACACCGATAAACTCATCTTT
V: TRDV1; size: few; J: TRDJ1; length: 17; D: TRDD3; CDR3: CALGELEANWGTDKLIF; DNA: TGTGCTCTTGGGGAACTGGAGGCCAACTGGGGTACCGATAAACTCATCTTT
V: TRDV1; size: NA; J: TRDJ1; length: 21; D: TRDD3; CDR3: CALGAWESRWGGGYSVDKLIF; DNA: TGTGCTCTTGGGGCCTGGGAATCGAGATGGGGTGGGGGATACTCCGTTGATAAACTCATCTTT
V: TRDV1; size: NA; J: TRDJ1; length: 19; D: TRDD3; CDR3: CALGTSPYWGISPTDKLIF; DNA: TGTGCTCTTGGGACCTCCCCTTACTGGGGGATAAGCCCCACCGATAAACTCATCTTT
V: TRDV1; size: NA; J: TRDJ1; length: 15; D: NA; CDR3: CALGAPFSYTDKLIF; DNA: TGTGCTCTTGGGGCACCCTTCTCGTACACCGATAAACTCATCTTT
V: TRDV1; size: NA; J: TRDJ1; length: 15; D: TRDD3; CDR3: CALGETPTYWGIIIF; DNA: TGTGCTCTTGGGGAAACTCCTACGTACTGGGGGATAATTATCTTT
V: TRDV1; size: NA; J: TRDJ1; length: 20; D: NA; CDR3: CALGAASYSRWGIYFDKLIF; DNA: TGTGCTCTTGGGGCTGCTTCCTACTCGAGGTGGGGGATTTATTTCGATAAACTCATCTTT
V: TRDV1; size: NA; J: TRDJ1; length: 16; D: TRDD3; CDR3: CALGELRGILTDKLIF; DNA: TGTGCTCTTGGGGAACTACGGGGGATACTCACCGATAAACTCATCTTT
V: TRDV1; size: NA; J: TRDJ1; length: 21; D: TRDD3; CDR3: CALGERLLWGIRGSKTDKLIF; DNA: TGTGCTCTTGGGGAACGGCTTCTCTGGGGGATACGCGGGTCGAAAACAGATAAACTCATCTTT
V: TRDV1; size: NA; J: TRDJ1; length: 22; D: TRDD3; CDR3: CALGELNLSPFLGDRDTDKLIF; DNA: TGTGCTCTTGGGGAACTAAATTTGAGTCCCTTTCTGGGGGATAGAGACACCGATAAACTCATCTTT
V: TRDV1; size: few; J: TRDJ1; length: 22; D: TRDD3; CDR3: CALGELNPTVWVLGVYTDKLIF; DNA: TGTGCTCTTGGGGAACTAAACCCTACCGTGTGGGTACTGGGGGTTTACACCGATAAACTCATCTTT
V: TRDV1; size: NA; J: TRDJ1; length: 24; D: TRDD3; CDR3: CALGELPSYATGGYDRMYTDKLIF; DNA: TGTGCTCTTGGGGAACTGCCTTCCTACGCTACTGGGGGATACGACCGGATGTACACCGATAAACTCATCTTT
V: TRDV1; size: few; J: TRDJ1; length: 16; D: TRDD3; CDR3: CALGPARGMYTDKLIF; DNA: TGTGCTCTTGGGCCCGCCCGGGGGATGTACACCGATAAACTCATCTTT
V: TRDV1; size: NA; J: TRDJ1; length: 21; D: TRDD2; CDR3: CALGERDLPTGIWPNTDKLIF; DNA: TGTGCTCTTGGGGAGCGGGACCTTCCTACGGGGATCTGGCCCAACACCGATAAACTCATCTTT
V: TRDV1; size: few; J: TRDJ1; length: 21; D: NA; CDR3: CALGEDAFLLSGDIVADKLIF; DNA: TGTGCTCTTGGGGAAGACGCCTTCCTACTATCGGGGGATATCGTCGCCGATAAACTCATCTTT
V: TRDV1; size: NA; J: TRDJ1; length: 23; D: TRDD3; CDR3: CALEEEFRRGIRGSTIYTDKLIF; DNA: TGTGCTCTTGAGGAAGAGTTCCGGAGGGGGATACGCGGGTCCACAATTTACACCGATAAACTCATCTTT
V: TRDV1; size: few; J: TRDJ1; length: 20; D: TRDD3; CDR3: CALGEVSTPLGDAGTDKLIF; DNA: TGTGCTCTTGGGGAAGTCTCCACACCTCTGGGGGATGCGGGTACCGATAAACTCATCTTT
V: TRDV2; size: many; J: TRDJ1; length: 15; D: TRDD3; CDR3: CACDTGIVDTDKLIF; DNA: TGTGCCTGTGACACGGGGATAGTGGATACCGATAAACTCATCTTT
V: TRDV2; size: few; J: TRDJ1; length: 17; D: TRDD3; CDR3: CACDACTGGGYTDKLIF; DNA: TGTGCCTGTGACGCCTGTACTGGGGGAGGGTACACCGATAAACTCATCTTT
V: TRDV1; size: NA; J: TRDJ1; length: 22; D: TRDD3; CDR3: CALGEREPTSLLGETRDDKLIF; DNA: TGTGCTCTTGGGGAACGAGAACCTACAAGCTTACTGGGGGAGACCCGGGACGATAAACTCATCTTT